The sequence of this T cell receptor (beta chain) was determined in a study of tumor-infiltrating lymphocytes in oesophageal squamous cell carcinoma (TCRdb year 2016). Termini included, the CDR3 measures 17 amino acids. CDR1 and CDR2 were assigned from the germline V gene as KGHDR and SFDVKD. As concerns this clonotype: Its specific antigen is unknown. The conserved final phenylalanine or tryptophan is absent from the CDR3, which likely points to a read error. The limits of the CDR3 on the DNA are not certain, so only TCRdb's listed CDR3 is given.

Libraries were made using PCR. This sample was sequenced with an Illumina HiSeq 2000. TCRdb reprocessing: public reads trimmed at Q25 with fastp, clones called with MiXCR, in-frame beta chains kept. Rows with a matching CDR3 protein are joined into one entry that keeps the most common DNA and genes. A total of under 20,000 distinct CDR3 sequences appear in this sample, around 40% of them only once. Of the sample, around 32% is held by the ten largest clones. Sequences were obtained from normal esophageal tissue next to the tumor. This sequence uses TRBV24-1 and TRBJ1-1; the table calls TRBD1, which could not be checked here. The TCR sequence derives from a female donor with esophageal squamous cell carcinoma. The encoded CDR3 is CATSDLDRDLMATPSVR.